This T cell receptor beta chain was identified in a study of human T cells and chemical hapten exposure. Findings and caveats of the study: DPC sensitization produced no change in TCRs with frequency above 1 in 1000.

Unique molecular identifiers were attached to individual cDNA molecules within the library. Each CDR3 protein gets one entry after TCRdb re-called the RACE reads with MiXCR. Here the sample spans a few hundred thousand distinct CDR3 sequences, around 4.8% being singletons. This clonotype was observed a handful of times. No antigen is known for it. Regarding time point: patch test 1, 2 weeks after DPC sensitization. The treatment is: therapeutic diphenylcyclopropenone sensitization with weekly scalp DPC. The starting material was whole blood, obtained in connection with sensitization to the hapten diphenylcyclopropenone (DPC). This TCR derives from a woman aged 45-60 years with alopecia areata. Some clones in this sample may be carry-over from other donors' samples.

CDR3 protein: CASRVAEAFF. CDR3 bases: TGTGCCAGCAGAGTGGCTGAAGCTTTCTTT. V is TRBV2 and J is TRBJ1-1; no clear D gene. Germline V CDR1 and CDR2: SNHLY, FYNNEI. The V end lost 6 bases, the J end lost 6 bases, and 5 bases lay between the germline ends. This CDR3 region has 10 residues.